One sample yielded the 13 T cell receptor beta chains listed below, sequenced in a study of a mutant IDH1 vaccine in newly diagnosed glioma. Time point described: baseline, week 1 (first vaccination visit). As for treatment: pre-vaccination baseline after standard-of-care therapy. Here immunoSEQ multiplex PCR was the method, and the copy in TCRdb shows in-frame clones only, minus some. The sample consists of approximately 100,000 clones, approximately 90% of them appearing once. Sequences were derived from PBMCs, sampled from a glioma patient treated with radiotherapy, temozolomide or both. These receptors all stem from a woman in her fifties or sixties with glioma.

The rearrangement joins TRBV5-1 to TRBJ1-1; the D gene is possibly TRBD1 (5 bases). The CDR3 has 13 residues. The V gene lost 0 bases and the J gene lost 4 bases, with 7 bases spanning the gap. CDR1 and CDR2 from the germline V gene are SGHRS and YFSETQ. The CDR3 here is CASSLEGATEAFF. The DNA for the CDR3 is TGCGCCAGCAGCTTGGAAGGGGCCACTGAAGCTTTCTTT. Using reference TRBV5-1 and TRBJ1-1 for the parts outside the CDR3, the full variable domain is KAGVTQTPRYLIKTRGQQVTLSCSPISGHRSVSWYQQTPGQGLQFLFEYFSETQRNKGNFPGRFSGRQFSNSRSEMNVSTLELGDSALYLCASSLEGATEAFFGQGTRLTVV.

This rearrangement joins TRBV4-1 to TRBJ2-4, with TRBD2 as a possible D gene (5 bases). CDR1 is MGHRA and CDR2 is YSYEKL in the germline V gene. The CDR3 runs 15 residues. The V end was cut by 1 base, the J end by 1 base, with 8 bases between. Here the CDR3 DNA reads TGCGCCAGCAGCCAAGGGGAGCCGGCCAAAAACATTCAGTACTTC. Translated, it gives CASSQGEPAKNIQYF.

The genes are TRBV27 and TRBJ2-3; no definite D call. Trimming left V 5 bases short and J 5 bases short, with 17 bases between. The CDR3 extends over 15 amino acids. The germline CDR1 and CDR2 sequences are MNHEY and SMNVEV (reference sequence). CDR3 sequence reads: CASSPDLEVEDTQYF. CDR3 coding DNA: TGTGCCAGCAGTCCCGACCTCGAGGTAGAAGATACGCAGTATTTT.

The J gene is TRBJ2-7, the V gene TRBV6-1; D is tentatively TRBD1 or TRBD2 (6 bases each). Trimming cost V 0 bases and J 9 bases, with 15 bases left between them. This CDR3 has 14 amino acids. Germline CDR1 reads MNHNS; CDR2 reads SASEGT. The DNA of the CDR3 is TGTGCCAGCAGTGAAGCCCGGGGGCGAAACGCGCAGTACTTC. Translated, it gives CASSEARGRNAQYF.

V is TRBV28 and J is TRBJ1-2; D is ambiguous. The germline V gene has CDR1 MDHEN and CDR2 SYDVKM. The V end was cut by 1 base, the J end by 2 bases, with 14 bases between. The CDR3 is 16 amino acids. This CDR3 reads CASSLFAGQANYGYTF. CDR3 coding DNA: TGTGCCAGCAGTTTATTTGCAGGCCAGGCAAACTATGGCTACACCTTC.

The chain joins TRBV4-1 to TRBJ2-1; 8 nucleotides agree with TRBD1. V trimming: 0 bases; J trimming: 4 bases; junction bases outside the gene matches: 11. This CDR3 region has 18 residues. Germline V gene lookup returns CDR1 MGHRA and CDR2 YSYEKL. CDR3: CASSQDIQGVNPYNEQFF. The DNA for the CDR3 is TGCGCCAGCAGCCAAGATATACAGGGGGTGAACCCTTACAATGAGCAGTTCTTC.

This clone was observed a few times. J is TRBJ2-1 and V is TRBV10-3, with 11 nucleotides matching TRBD2. The V gene's germline CDR1 is ENHRY and CDR2 SYGVKD. The CDR3 loop spans 14 amino acids. V trimming: 6 bases; J trimming: 10 bases; junction bases outside the gene matches: 8. CDR3 nucleotides: TGTGCCATCAGCCGACTAGCGGGGAGGGAGGAGCAGTTCTTC. Translating it yields CAISRLAGREEQFF.

The J gene is TRBJ2-7, the V gene TRBV27; D is ambiguous. Germline loops: CDR1 MNHEY, CDR2 SMNVEV (reference sequence). V lost 6 bases and J 3 bases, leaving 21 bases between the germline ends. CDR3 length: 16 residues. CDR3 loop: CASRLRAPPHLYEQYF. Here the CDR3 DNA reads TGTGCCAGCAGACTCAGAGCACCACCCCATCTCTACGAGCAGTACTTC.

The chain employs TRBV2 and TRBJ1-4; D may be TRBD1 (5 bases). Germline CDR1 reads SNHLY; CDR2 reads FYNNEI. The CDR3 is made up of 13 amino acids. Trimming took 4 bases from V and 6 from J, leaving 9 bases between them. For the CDR3, the DNA is TGTGCCAGCAGTGGGGTCAGGGATGAAAAACTGTTTTTT. This encodes CASSGVRDEKLFF. Full variable domain (missing parts from reference TRBV2 and TRBJ1-4): EPEVTQTPSHQVTQMGQEVILRCVPISNHLYFYWYRQILGQKVEFLVSFYNNEISEKSEIFDDQFSVERPDGSNFTLKIRSTKLEDSAMYFCASSGVRDEKLFFGSGTQLSVL.

The chain links TRBV19 to TRBJ2-2; D gene ambiguous. The CDR3 sequence is 15 residues long. The germline V and J ends were trimmed by 2 bases and 1 base, with 8 bases remaining between them. Germline V gives CDR1 LNHDA, CDR2 SQIVND (reference sequence). The CDR3: CASSIMGLNTGELFF. For the CDR3, the DNA is TGTGCCAGTAGTATAATGGGCCTGAACACCGGGGAGCTGTTTTTT.

The chain links TRBV9 to TRBJ2-3; D unclear. V was trimmed by 6 bases and J by 0 bases, leaving 14 bases between them. Germline loops: CDR1 SGDLS, CDR2 YYNGEE. CDR3 length: 15 residues. The DNA for the CDR3 is TGTGCCAGCACCGAACGAGCAATCAGCACAGATACGCAGTATTTT. Residues: CASTERAISTDTQYF.

The V gene is TRBV5-1, the J gene TRBJ2-7; D possibly corresponds to TRBD1 (6 bases). The V gene lost 0 bases and the J gene lost 2 bases, with 9 bases spanning the gap. Germline V lookup: CDR1 SGHRS, CDR2 YFSETQ. This CDR3 is built from 14 residues. The CDR3 sequence: CASSLGDTTYEQYF. DNA for the CDR3: TGCGCCAGCAGCTTGGGGGACACCACCTACGAGCAGTACTTC. The full variable domain, in which reference TRBV5-1 and TRBJ2-7 provide the parts outside the CDR3, is KAGVTQTPRYLIKTRGQQVTLSCSPISGHRSVSWYQQTPGQGLQFLFEYFSETQRNKGNFPGRFSGRQFSNSRSEMNVSTLELGDSALYLCASSLGDTTYEQYFGPGTRLTVT.

This chain links TRBV5-1 with TRBJ2-5, with D perhaps TRBD1 or TRBD2 (6 bases each). V lost 2 bases, J lost 5 bases, and 22 bases lay in between. This CDR3 has 17 amino acids. CDR1 and CDR2 from the germline V gene are SGHRS and YFSETQ. The CDR3: CASSLSLIQGGGETQYF. CDR3 nucleotide sequence: TGCGCCAGCAGCTTATCCCTGATACAGGGAGGTGGGGAGACCCAGTACTTC.